Here is one T cell receptor beta chain with its context. Repertoires were generated with immunoSEQ multiplex PCR, while TCRdb's copy carries only in-frame clones and drops some. The repertoire holds about 88,000 clones, with around 90% as singletons. The data were taken from a study of T cells after somatic rescue of genetic block. Between the trimmed V and J ends, which lost 7 bases and 5 bases, there was a span of 20 bases. The CDR3 is 15 amino acids. Germline CDR1 reads SGHTA; CDR2 reads FQGNSA. This receptor was identified in a woman between 18 and 30 years old. The sequencing sample was made of peripheral blood mononuclear cells (PBMCs). V gene TRBV7-2 combines with J gene TRBJ2-5; D gene ambiguous. CDR3 loop: CASTSGPSGEETQYF. Written as DNA, the CDR3 is TGTGCCAGCACCTCAGGCCCCTCAGGAGAGGAGACCCAGTACTTC.